The clone carrying this TCR beta chain was seen many times. As yet, its antigen is unknown. The data originate from a study of response to subunit inactivated influenza vaccine. Study results and limitations: The study's authors posited that every seasonal influenza vaccination enlists few new T cells.

The CDR3 is 11 residues long. Trimming pared 3 bases from V and 8 bases from J, leaving 5 bases between. Germline assignment: CDR1 SEHNR and CDR2 FQNEAQ (reference sequence). TCRdb reanalysed the RT-PCR reads using MiXCR and keeps one entry per CDR3 protein. The sample holds fewer than 250,000 distinct CDR3 sequences, about 15% seen once. V is TRBV7-9 and J is TRBJ2-1; D is ambiguous. The sample consisted of CD8+ T cells sorted from PBMCs, taken more than 4 days after vaccination. This clonotype originated in a man aged 45-65 years who received an inactivated influenza vaccine. The chain's CDR3 is CASSLIDEQFF. For the CDR3, the DNA is TGTGCCAGCAGCTTGATAGATGAGCAGTTCTTC. Full variable domain (rest looked up from reference TRBV7-9 and TRBJ2-1): DTGVSQNPRHKITKRGQNVTFRCDPISEHNRLYWYRQTLGQGPEFLTYFQNEAQLEKSRLLSDRFSAERPKGSFSTLEIQRTEQGDSAMYLCASSLIDEQFFGPGTRLTVL.